Below are 9 T cell receptor beta chains sequenced from a single sample in a study of beta chain features in type 1 diabetes. Study-wide results and caveats: Shorter TCRB CDR3s, moderately but significantly so, were found in Type 1 diabetes patients in all four CD4+ subsets.

The whole isolated RNA underwent reverse transcription, so sequencing captured expressed TCRB transcripts. Libraries were prepared by immunoSEQ multiplex PCR; TCRdb keeps only in-frame clonotypes and omits some of them. Among 240,000 or so clones listed, about 15% were seen once. Their recognized antigens are unknown. The sample was naive CD4+ T cells from blood. These receptors all come from a man younger than 45 with type 1 diabetes.

The CDR3 nucleotides read TGTGCCAGCAGCTTAACTAGATTTCCCTTTGAGACCCAGTACTTC. Protein product: CASSLTRFPFETQYF. The V call is TRBV7-8, the J call TRBJ2-5; a weak D match, TRBD2 (5 bases). Germline assignment: CDR1 SGHVS and CDR2 FQNEAQ. The CDR3 is made up of 15 amino acids. The V gene lost 2 bases and the J gene lost 5 bases, with 15 bases spanning the gap.

This clone was counted between two and nine times. The chain uses TRBV6-6 and TRBJ2-7, with 8 bases fitting TRBD2. Losses at the gene ends were 5 bases for V and 2 bases for J; bases not matched to a gene: 5. The CDR3 spans 14 residues. Germline V gene lookup returns CDR1 MNHNY and CDR2 SVGAGI (reference sequence). The CDR3 reads CASSPTSGTYEQYF. The DNA for the CDR3 is TGTGCCAGCAGTCCAACTAGCGGTACCTACGAGCAGTACTTC.

The chain employs TRBV4-1 and TRBJ2-3; a weak D match, TRBD2 (7 bases). Germline-derived CDR1 and CDR2 are MGHRA and YSYEKL. V was cut by 4 bases and J by 3 bases, with 17 bases left in between. The CDR3 runs to 16 residues. The CDR3 loop reads CASSPHEGGRTDTQYF. CDR3 DNA sequence: TGCGCCAGCAGCCCCCATGAGGGGGGGCGTACAGATACGCAGTATTTT.

This clone was counted only a few times. Other nucleotide sequences from this sample produce the same CDR3. The genes are TRBV29-1 and TRBJ1-1, with TRBD1 identical over 7 bases. The J segment lost 3 bases and the V segment lost 6 bases, leaving 4 bases of the junction unmatched. In germline, CDR1 is SQVTM, CDR2 ANQGSEA. The CDR3 loop spans 12 amino acids. CDR3 coding DNA: TGCAGCGTCTCCAGGGGGGACACTGAAGCTTTCTTT. The encoded protein is CSVSRGDTEAFF.

This clone turned up a few times. The chain uses TRBV29-1 and TRBJ1-2; possibly TRBD1 for D (6 bases). Germline V lookup: CDR1 SQVTM, CDR2 ANQGSEA. V was pared by 1 base and J by 8 bases, with 14 bases between. The CDR3 spans 13 residues. The DNA for the CDR3 is TGCAGCGTTGAAGTGGGCAGGGGATACGGCTACACCTTC. Its protein product is CSVEVGRGYGYTF.

In this sample, this clone turned up a few times. V usage is TRBV21-1 and J usage is TRBJ1-1. TRBV21-1 is annotated as a pseudogene. This CDR3 has 12 residues. CDR3 sequence reads: CASSKGEIEAFF. For the CDR3, the DNA is TGTGCCAGCAGCAAGGGAGAAATTGAAGCTTTCTTT.

This chain joins TRBV19 and TRBJ1-1; no clear D. Germline CDR1 and CDR2: LNHDA and SQIVND (reference sequence). The length of the CDR3 is 15 residues. V shed 5 bases and J shed 4 bases, with 17 bases lying between them. Here the CDR3 DNA reads TGTGCCAGTAGTGAGACCGCACTTGGGAGCACTGAAGCTTTCTTT. It yields the protein CASSETALGSTEAFF. The entire variable domain, with the rest obtained from reference TRBV19 and TRBJ1-1, is as follows: DGGITQSPKYLFRKEGQNVTLSCEQNLNHDAMYWYRQDPGQGLRLIYYSQIVNDFQKGDIAEGYSVSREKKESFPLTVTSAQKNPTAFYLCASSETALGSTEAFFGQGTRLTVV.

The chain joins TRBV18 to TRBJ2-4, with D possibly matching TRBD2 (5 bases). The V gene's germline CDR1 is KGHSH and CDR2 LQKENI. The V end was cut by 6 bases, the J end by 9 bases, with 18 bases between. This CDR3 spans 14 amino acids. DNA for the CDR3: TGTGCCAGCTCGCCCCCCGGCCCCGAGGGCATTCAGTACTTC. It translates to CASSPPGPEGIQYF.

The CDR3 sequence: CASSQDVSAGDSYEQYF. The CDR3, as DNA: TGTGCCAGCAGCCAAGACGTTTCAGCGGGGGACTCCTACGAGCAGTACTTC. The rearrangement joins TRBV4-2 to TRBJ2-7, with 8 bases lining up with TRBD2. From germline, CDR1 is LGHNA and CDR2 YNFKEQ. CDR3 length equals 17 residues. V trimming: 0 bases; J trimming: 0 bases; junction bases outside the gene matches: 7.